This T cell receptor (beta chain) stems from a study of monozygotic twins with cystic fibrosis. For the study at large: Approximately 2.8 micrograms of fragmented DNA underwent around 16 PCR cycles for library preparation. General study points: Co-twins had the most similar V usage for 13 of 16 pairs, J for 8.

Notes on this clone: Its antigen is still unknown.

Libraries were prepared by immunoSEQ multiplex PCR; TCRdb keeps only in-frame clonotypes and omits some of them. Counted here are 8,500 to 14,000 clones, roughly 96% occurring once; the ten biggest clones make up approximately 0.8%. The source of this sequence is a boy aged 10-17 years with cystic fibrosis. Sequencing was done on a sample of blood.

The CDR3 coding sequence is TGTGCCAGCAGCTTAAAAAGGACGGGAGGAGGATACGAGCAGTACTTC. Its translation: CASSLKRTGGGYEQYF. This sequence joins TRBV7-9 and TRBJ2-7, with 7 bases aligning to TRBD2. V was pared by 2 bases and J by 4 bases, with 11 bases of the junction left unmatched. CDR3 size: 16 residues. Germline-derived CDR1 and CDR2 are SEHNR and FQNEAQ (reference sequence). Combining the CDR3 with reference TRBV7-9 and TRBJ2-7 gives the whole variable domain DTGVSQNPRHKITKRGQNVTFRCDPISEHNRLYWYRQTLGQGPEFLTYFQNEAQLEKSRLLSDRFSAERPKGSFSTLEIQRTEQGDSAMYLCASSLKRTGGGYEQYFGPGTRLTVT.